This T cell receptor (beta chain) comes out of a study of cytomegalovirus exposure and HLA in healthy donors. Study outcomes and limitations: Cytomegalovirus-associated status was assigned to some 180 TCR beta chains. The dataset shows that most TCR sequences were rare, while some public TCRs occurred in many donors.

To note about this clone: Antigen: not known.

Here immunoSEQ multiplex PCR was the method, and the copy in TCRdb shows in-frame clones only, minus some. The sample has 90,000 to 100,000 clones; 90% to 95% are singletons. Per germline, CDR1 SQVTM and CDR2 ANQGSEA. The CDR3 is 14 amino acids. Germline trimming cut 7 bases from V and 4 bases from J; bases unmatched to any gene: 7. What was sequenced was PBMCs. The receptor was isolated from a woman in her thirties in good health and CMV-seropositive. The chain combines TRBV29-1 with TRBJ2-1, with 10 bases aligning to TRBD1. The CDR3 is CSGQPGQGYNEQFF. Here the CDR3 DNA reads TGCAGCGGCCAGCCGGGACAGGGGTACAATGAGCAGTTCTTC.